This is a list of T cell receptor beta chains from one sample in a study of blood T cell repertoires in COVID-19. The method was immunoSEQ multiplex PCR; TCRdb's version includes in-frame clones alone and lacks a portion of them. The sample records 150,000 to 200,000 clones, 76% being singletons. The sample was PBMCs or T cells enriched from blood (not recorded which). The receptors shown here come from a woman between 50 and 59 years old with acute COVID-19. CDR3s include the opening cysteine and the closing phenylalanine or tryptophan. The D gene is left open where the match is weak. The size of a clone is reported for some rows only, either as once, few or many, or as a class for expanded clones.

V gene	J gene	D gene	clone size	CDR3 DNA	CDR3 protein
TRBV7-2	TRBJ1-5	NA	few	TGTGCCAGCAGTCTTTATCCGGGTAGCAATCAGCCCCAGCATTTT	CASSLYPGSNQPQHF
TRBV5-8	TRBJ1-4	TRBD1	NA	TGTGCCAGCAGCAGGCGGGTCACAGGGGGCACTAATGAAAAACTGTTTTTT	CASSRRVTGGTNEKLFF
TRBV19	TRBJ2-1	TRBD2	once	TGTGCCAGCACAGGGCAGCGGGGGGCCTACAATGAGCAGTTCTTC	CASTGQRGAYNEQFF
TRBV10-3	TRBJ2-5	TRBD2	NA	TGTGCCATCGGACGGGGGGGGCAAGAGACCCAGTACTTC	CAIGRGGQETQYF
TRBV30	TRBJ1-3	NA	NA	TGTGCCTGGAGTGTAGCGGGAAACACCATATATTTT	CAWSVAGNTIYF
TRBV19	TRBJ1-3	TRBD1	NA	TGTGCCAGTAGTCTCCGGGACAGCCGAAACACCATATATTTT	CASSLRDSRNTIYF
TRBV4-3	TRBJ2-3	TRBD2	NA	TGCGCCAGCAGCCAAGATCGGGCTAGCGGGGCAGATACGCAGTATTTT	CASSQDRASGADTQYF
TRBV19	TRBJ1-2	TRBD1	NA	TGTGCCAGTAGTATTGCTGGAGGAGGGGGCTCTGGCTACACCTTC	CASSIAGGGGSGYTF
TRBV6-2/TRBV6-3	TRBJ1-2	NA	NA	TGTGCCAGCAGTTACCCCCCGGACAGATTCAATGGCTACACCTTC	CASSYPPDRFNGYTF
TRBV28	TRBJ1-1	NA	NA	TGTGCCAGCAGTTCCGACTTTGGGGAGTTCGGTGAAGCTTTCTTT	CASSSDFGEFGEAFF
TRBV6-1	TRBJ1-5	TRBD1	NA	TGTGCCAGCAGAGCAGGGGGCGCGAACAATCAGCCCCAGCATTTT	CASRAGGANNQPQHF
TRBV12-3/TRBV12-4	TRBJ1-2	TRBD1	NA	TGTGCCAGCAGTGACCAGGGGGTGGGTGGCTACACCTTC	CASSDQGVGGYTF
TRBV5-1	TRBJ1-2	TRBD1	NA	TGCGCCAGCAGCTTGGATGGAGGGGGCGCCTATGGCTACACCTTC	CASSLDGGGAYGYTF
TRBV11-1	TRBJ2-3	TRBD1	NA	TGTGCCAGCAGCTCCAAGGACAGGATAAGCACAGATACGCAGTATTTT	CASSSKDRISTDTQYF
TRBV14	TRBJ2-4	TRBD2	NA	TGTGCCAGCAGCCAAGAGTCAGCGGGGAGAGTAGGCAAAAACATTCAGTACTTC	CASSQESAGRVGKNIQYF
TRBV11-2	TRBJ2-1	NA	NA	TGTGCCAGCAGCCCTCGTGGGGCGCCCAATGAGCAGTTCTTC	CASSPRGAPNEQFF
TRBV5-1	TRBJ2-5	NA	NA	TGCGCCAGCAGCTTGGCGGGTAGCATAGAGACCCAGTACTTC	CASSLAGSIETQYF
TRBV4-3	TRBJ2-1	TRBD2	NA	TGCGCCAGCAGCCAAGATCGGGAGGGGGGTATGAGGGAGCAGTTCTTC	CASSQDREGGMREQFF
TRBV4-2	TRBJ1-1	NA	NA	TGTGCCAGCAGCCAAGTGTGGGCGAACACTGAAGCTTTCTTT	CASSQVWANTEAFF
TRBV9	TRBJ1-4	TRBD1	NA	TGTGCCAGCAGCGTAGATCACGGACAGGGTCAGGAAAAACTGTTTTTT	CASSVDHGQGQEKLFF
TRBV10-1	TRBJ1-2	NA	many	TGCGCCAGCAGTGAGTACAGGGACTATGGCTACACCTTC	CASSEYRDYGYTF
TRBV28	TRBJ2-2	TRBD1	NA	TGTGCCAGCAGTACCCGGACAGGACACACCGGGGAGCTGTTTTTT	CASSTRTGHTGELFF
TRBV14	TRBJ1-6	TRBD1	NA	TGTGCCAGCAGCCCTCGGACAGGGAATTCACCCCTCCACTTT	CASSPRTGNSPLHF
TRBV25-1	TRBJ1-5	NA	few	TGTGCCAGCAGTGGGGGGGAGGACACTTATAGCAATCAGCCCCAGCATTTT	CASSGGEDTYSNQPQHF
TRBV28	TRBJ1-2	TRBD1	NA	TGTGCCAGCAGTTTAGGGACACAGGGGAACTATGGCTACACCTTC	CASSLGTQGNYGYTF